This record looks at one T cell receptor beta chain sequence and its context. This clone was picked up one time. No cognate antigen has been identified for it. The sample holds no much larger clone one base away, and base qualities are not on file. A second Seattle source provided samples from volunteer blood donors who had recovered from COVID-19. Each collaborating institution followed its own protocols to collect whole blood in K2EDTA tubes. For TCRbeta analysis, collaborators shipped samples as frozen whole blood, isolated PBMCs, or DNA extracted from either of those sample types. The data were taken from a study of blood T cell repertoires in COVID-19 (dated by TCRdb to 2019 to 2021). Regarding the complete study: Samples from collaborators originated in the United States, Italy and Spain and spanned both the acute and convalescent phases of COVID-19. The sample metadata nearly always contained a de-identified subject ID, COVID-19 status, age in years and sex. The samples were drawn from the first 160 participants of the ongoing ImmuneRACE study and from some 1,300 subjects provided by 6 global collaborators. The material from the prospective study consisted of cDNA or gDNA derived from T cells, B-cell-depleted T cells, or PBMCs. The dataset comprised deeply sampled blood TCRbeta repertoires from subjects exposed to, actively infected with, or recovered from COVID-19. HLA class I and class II types, where available, came from metadata supplied by the sample provider rather than from assay-based typing. The repertoires were released in a freely available public database meant as a resource for research on the immune response to SARS-CoV-2.

From the cysteine up to the phenylalanine, the CDR3 has a length of 14 residues. Solely the CDR3 DNA is kept, with 42 bases framed from the first base. V lost 4 bases and J lost 6 bases, and the count of bases not matched to a germline gene is 8. Overall results and qualifications from the work: Clinical and demographic metadata were provided uncurated, with the amount varying by source and participant.

TCRbeta CDR3 regions were amplified from genomic DNA using the immunoSEQ Assay, a bias-controlled multiplex PCR. The authors processed their data as follows. Nucleated cell counts per sample were estimated from amplification of reference gene primers within the assay. To quantify the absolute abundance of each unique TCRbeta CDR3 rearrangement, sequence reads were collapsed and filtered. For each sample, productive Simpson clonality was calculated as the square root of Simpson's diversity index across productive rearrangements. The table was pulled from immuneACCESS by TCRdb, which kept in-frame rearrangements only. Such tables lose some clones; where checked, under half of the loss comes from unresolved V genes, and the rest has no known cause. From that table come the V and J calls and clone size; the DNA was used to work out D and trimming. The sample yields about 180,000 clones; roughly nine tenths were counted once. The ten largest clones take up under 2% of the sample.

This receptor was taken from a man between 18 and 29 years old who had recovered from COVID-19. Material for sequencing was peripheral blood. The chain couples TRBV5-3 to TRBJ2-3, and 7 junctional nucleotides match TRBD2. TRBV5-3 is an ORF; its function is uncertain. The DNA reads as follows: TGTGCCAGAAGCCTTGAGACTAGCCCTGATACGCAGTATTTT. The resulting protein is CARSLETSPDTQYF.